Sequencing of this T cell receptor (beta chain) was carried out in a study of cytomegalovirus exposure and HLA in healthy donors. General observations from the study: Previously analyzed data showed that most TCR beta V segments were productive at a frequency of about 90% or about 30%. There were a few CMV-associated chains whose specificity for CMV antigens was confirmed in vitro.

V lost 0 bases to trimming and J lost 4 bases, with 9 bases between them. Germline CDR1 MNHNS, CDR2 SASEGT. The CDR3 sequence is 14 residues long. The PCR contained 60 Vbeta and 13 Jbeta primers. Assay: immunoSEQ multiplex PCR; the TCRdb copy retains only in-frame clones and omits some. This table has roughly 78,000 clones, 65% to 70% appearing once. In regard to this clone: Its matching antigen is unknown.

This clonotype was obtained from a man between 35 and 55 years old in good health and CMV-seropositive. The V call is TRBV6-1, the J call TRBJ2-5; possibly TRBD1 for D (5 bases). Sequencing was performed on PBMCs. CDR3: CASSEAGPRETQYF. CDR3 DNA: TGTGCCAGCAGTGAAGCGGGGCCACGAGAGACCCAGTACTTC.